This T cell receptor (beta chain) was sequenced during a study of T cell clonotyping in hematopoietic cell transplantation. The table came from immunoSEQ multiplex PCR; TCRdb's copy has only in-frame clones and leaves some out. Among approximately 6,200 clones, approximately 80% were seen once, and the ten largest hold 25% to 40%. The receptor was isolated from a female patient younger than 45 who had an allogeneic stem cell transplant, so the T cells may come from the graft donor. Some clones in this sample may be carry-over from other donors' samples. The material was PBMCs, obtained 100 days after allogeneic stem cell transplant.

Here the CDR3 DNA reads TGCGCCAGCAGCGAGAGGGACACCATATATTTT. Protein product: CASSERDTIYF. The chain couples TRBV4-1 to TRBJ1-3; D not resolved. This CDR3 contains 11 residues. V shed 5 bases and J shed 8 bases, with 7 bases lying between them. The germline CDR1 and CDR2 sequences are MGHRA and YSYEKL.